This paragraph reports one TCR beta chain. The entry originates in a study of blood T cells in healthy people across ages. Per germline, CDR1 SGHDN and CDR2 FVKESK. The CDR3 runs to 14 residues. Using a J-beta primer mix together with a sample-barcoded 5' primer, a second PCR was run for about 6 to 12 cycles. TCRdb recomputed calls from the 5' RACE reads with MiXCR, one row per CDR3 protein. Seen here are around 800,000 distinct CDR3 sequences, approximately 53% observed once, and the top ten hold approximately 40%. The chain links TRBV14 to TRBJ2-5; possible D gene TRBD1, 6 bases. The DNA end is more similar to TRBJ2-7, so the J call may be wrong. The clonotype comes from a man aged 80 or over in good health. Source material: blood. CDR3 residues: CASSRGDKGNEQYF. The DNA of the CDR3 is TGTGCCAGCAGCCGAGGGGACAAGGGTAACGAGCAGTACTTC.